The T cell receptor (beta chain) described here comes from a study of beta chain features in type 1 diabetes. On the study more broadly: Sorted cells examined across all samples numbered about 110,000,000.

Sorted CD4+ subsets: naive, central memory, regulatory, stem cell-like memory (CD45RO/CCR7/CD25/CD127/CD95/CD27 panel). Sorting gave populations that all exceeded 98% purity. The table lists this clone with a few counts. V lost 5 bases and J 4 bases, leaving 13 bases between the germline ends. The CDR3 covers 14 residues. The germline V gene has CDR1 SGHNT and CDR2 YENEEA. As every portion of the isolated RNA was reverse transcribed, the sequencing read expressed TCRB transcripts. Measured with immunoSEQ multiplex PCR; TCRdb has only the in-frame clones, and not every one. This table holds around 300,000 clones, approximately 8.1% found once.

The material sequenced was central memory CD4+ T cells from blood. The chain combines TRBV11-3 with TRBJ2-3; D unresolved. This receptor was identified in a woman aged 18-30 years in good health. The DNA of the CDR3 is TGTGCCAGCAGCCCCTACAGCGTGGCAGATACGCAGTATTTT. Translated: CASSPYSVADTQYF.